This passage covers 10 T cell receptor beta chains from one sample sequenced in a study of T-cell memory formation after mild COVID-19. TCRdb used MiXCR to reprocess the 5' RACE reads, holding one entry per CDR3 protein. The profile shows 260,000 or so distinct CDR3 sequences, approximately 15% of them singletons. Input material: PBMCs or a T cell subset sorted from them (not recorded which). Source of these receptors: a man between 18 and 35 years old who had mild COVID-19 (a few samples of this study predate the infection). Cell type and time point are not known.

The chain employs TRBV7-9 and TRBJ2-5; D is uncertain. The CDR3 has 13 residues. V dropped 5 bases and J dropped 2 bases, with 9 bases sitting between them. Germline V gives CDR1 SEHNR, CDR2 FQNEAQ (reference sequence). The CDR3 DNA is TGTGCCAGCAGCCCAACAGTTCAAGAGACCCAGTACTTC. Its protein product is CASSPTVQETQYF.

In this sample, this clonotype turned up a few times. This chain joins TRBV12-3 or TRBV12-4 and TRBJ2-7; 8 bases map to TRBD1. The trim removed 0 bases at V and 4 bases at J, leaving 2 bases unmatched. The CDR3 length is 14 residues. CDR3 in DNA: TGTGCCAGCAGTTTAGCGGGACAGGTATACGAGCAGTACTTC. Encoded protein: CASSLAGQVYEQYF.

The chain combines TRBV6-2 or TRBV6-3 with TRBJ1-5; the D gene is possibly TRBD1 (6 bases). V lost 4 bases to trimming and J lost 4 bases, with 14 bases between them. The CDR3 consists of 15 residues. Germline loops: CDR1 MNHEY, CDR2 SVGEGT. The DNA for the CDR3 is TGTGCCAGCAGTTTCAAAGACAGGATTAATCAGCCCCAGCATTTT. This encodes CASSFKDRINQPQHF.

This clonotype has at least ten counts. CDR3 amino acids: CASSQDGGRINEQFF. The DNA for the CDR3 is TGTGCCAGCAGCCAAGATGGGGGCCGGATCAATGAGCAGTTCTTC. The chain combines TRBV3-1 with TRBJ2-1, with D possibly being TRBD1 (6 bases). CDR3 length: 15 residues. The V gene lost 0 bases and the J gene lost 6 bases, with 12 bases spanning the gap. In germline, CDR1 is LGHDT, CDR2 YNNKEL (reference sequence).

This chain joins TRBV20-1 and TRBJ2-3, with 15 bases fitting TRBD2. The V and J ends lost 6 bases and 4 bases, in that order; junction bases with no gene match: 11. Germline loops: CDR1 DFQATT, CDR2 SNEGSKA (reference sequence). The length of the CDR3 is 17 residues. The CDR3 DNA reads TGCAGTGCAAACGGACTAGCGGGGGGGAGGAACGCAGATACGCAGTATTTT. Its translation: CSANGLAGGRNADTQYF.

The chain uses TRBV4-3 and TRBJ2-1, with TRBD1 matching 7 bases. The CDR3 totals 17 residues. V was clipped by 5 bases and J by 6 bases; unmatched bases: 16. The germline gives CDR1 LGHNA, CDR2 YSLEER. In DNA, the CDR3 is TGCGCCAGCAGCGTCCACTATGACAGGGAAATTTCCAATGAGCAGTTCTTC. Protein: CASSVHYDREISNEQFF.

The rearrangement joins TRBV4-1 to TRBJ1-6; D uncertain. V was cut by 0 bases and J by 10 bases, with 4 bases left in between. From germline, CDR1 is MGHRA and CDR2 YSYEKL. The CDR3 length is 12 residues. CDR3 DNA sequence: TGCGCCAGCAGCCAAGATAGGTCACCCCTCCACTTT. It translates to CASSQDRSPLHF.

This clonotype turned up a few times. V and J are TRBV9 and TRBJ1-1; tentative D call: TRBD1 (6 bases). V was trimmed by 4 bases and J by 8 bases, leaving 21 bases between them. Germline V lookup: CDR1 SGDLS, CDR2 YYNGEE. This CDR3 comprises 15 residues. CDR3 region: CASSPTGHSLGEAFF. The CDR3, as DNA: TGTGCCAGCAGCCCCACGGGACACTCGCTTGGGGAAGCTTTCTTT. Filled out from reference TRBV9 and TRBJ1-1, the complete variable domain reads DSGVTQTPKHLITATGQRVTLRCSPRSGDLSVYWYQQSLDQGLQFLIQYYNGEERAKGNILERFSAQQFPDLHSELNLSSLELGDSALYFCASSPTGHSLGEAFFGQGTRLTVV.

The V gene is TRBV7-6, the J gene TRBJ2-3, with D tentatively TRBD1 or TRBD2 (5 bases each). V dropped 0 bases and J dropped 1 base, with 14 bases sitting between them. The CDR3 totals 17 residues. Germline V lookup: CDR1 SGHVS, CDR2 FNYEAQ. DNA for the CDR3: TGTGCCAGCAGCTTAGCGACGGGGACGGCGGGCACAGATACGCAGTATTTT. It translates to CASSLATGTAGTDTQYF. Variable domain in full (rest from reference TRBV7-6 and TRBJ2-3): GAGVSQSPRYKVTKRGQDVALRCDPISGHVSLYWYRQALGQGPEFLTYFNYEAQQDKSGLPNDRFSAERPEGSISTLTIQRTEQRDSAMYRCASSLATGTAGTDTQYFGPGTRLTVL.

The chain employs TRBV4-3 and TRBJ1-5, with a possible D match to TRBD1 (5 bases). CDR1 and CDR2 (germline): LGHNA, YSLEER. The V end lost 1 base, the J end lost 6 bases, and 10 bases lay between the germline ends. The CDR3 spans 14 residues. CDR3 protein: CASSQGDSGQPQHF. CDR3 DNA sequence: TGCGCCAGCAGCCAAGGTGACAGTGGTCAGCCCCAGCATTTT.